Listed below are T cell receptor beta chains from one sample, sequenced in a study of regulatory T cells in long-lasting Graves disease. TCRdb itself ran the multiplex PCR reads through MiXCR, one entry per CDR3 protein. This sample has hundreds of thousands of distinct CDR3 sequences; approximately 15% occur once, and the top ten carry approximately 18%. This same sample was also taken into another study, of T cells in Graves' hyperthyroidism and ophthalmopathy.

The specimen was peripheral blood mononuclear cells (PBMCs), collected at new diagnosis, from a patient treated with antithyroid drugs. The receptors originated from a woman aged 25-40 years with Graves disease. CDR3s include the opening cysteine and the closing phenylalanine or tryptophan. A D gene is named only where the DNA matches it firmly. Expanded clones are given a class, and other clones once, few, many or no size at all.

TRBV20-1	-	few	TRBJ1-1	CSARPRGRETEAFF	TGCAGTGCGAGGCCTCGGGGGCGCGAAACTGAAGCTTTCTTT
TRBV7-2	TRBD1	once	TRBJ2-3	CASSPQGEIRTDTQYF	TGTGCCAGCAGTCCACAGGGGGAGATTCGAACAGATACGCAGTATTTT
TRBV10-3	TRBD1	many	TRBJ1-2	CAISDQQGNYGYTF	TGTGCCATCAGTGATCAACAGGGGAACTATGGCTACACCTTC
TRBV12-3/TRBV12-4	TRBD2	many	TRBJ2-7	CASSPMGLAGVYEQYF	TGTGCCAGCAGTCCAATGGGACTAGCGGGAGTCTACGAGCAGTACTTC
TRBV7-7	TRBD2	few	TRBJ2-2	CASSLPGTSGSGELFF	TGTGCTAGCAGCTTACCCGGGACTAGCGGATCCGGGGAGCTGTTTTTT
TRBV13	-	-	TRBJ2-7	CASSIQGGSREQYF	TGTGCCAGCAGCATACAGGGAGGCTCGCGAGAGCAGTACTTC
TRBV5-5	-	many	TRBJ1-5	CASSLEPSSNQPQHF	TGTGCCAGCAGCTTGGAACCGTCTAGCAATCAGCCCCAGCATTTT
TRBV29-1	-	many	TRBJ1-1	CSVRGADGNTEAFF	TGCAGCGTTAGGGGGGCCGATGGGAACACTGAAGCTTTCTTT
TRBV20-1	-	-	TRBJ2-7	CSARVGRGTGVEQYF	TGCAGTGCTAGAGTAGGGAGAGGGACTGGGGTCGAGCAGTACTTC
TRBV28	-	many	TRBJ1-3	CASSRIHTVGNTIYF	TGTGCCAGTTCGCGGATTCATACAGTCGGAAACACCATATATTTT
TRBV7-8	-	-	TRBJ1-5	CASSLEVGPGQPQHF	TGTGCCAGCAGCTTAGAGGTGGGGCCGGGTCAGCCCCAGCATTTT
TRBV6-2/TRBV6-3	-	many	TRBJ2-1	CASMGFTNEQFF	TGTGCCAGCATGGGTTTCACGAATGAGCAGTTCTTC
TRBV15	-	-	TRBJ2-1	CATKLEVGYNEQFF	TGTGCCACGAAATTGGAGGTGGGTTACAATGAGCAGTTCTTC
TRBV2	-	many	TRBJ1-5	CASGTGRDQPQHF	TGTGCCAGCGGAACTGGGCGGGATCAGCCCCAGCATTTT
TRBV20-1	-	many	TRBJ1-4	CSAREGFLNEKLFF	TGCAGTGCTAGGGAGGGTTTTCTTAATGAAAAACTGTTTTTT
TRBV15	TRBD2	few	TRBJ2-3	CATTAGGVLDTQYF	TGTGCCACCACCGCCGGGGGGGTCCTGGATACGCAGTATTTT
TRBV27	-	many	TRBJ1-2	CASSPDMATHYYGYTF	TGTGCCAGCAGCCCCGACATGGCAACCCATTACTATGGCTACACCTTC
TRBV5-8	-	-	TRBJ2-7	CATAVLGEQYF	TGTGCCACCGCCGTACTTGGGGAGCAGTACTTC
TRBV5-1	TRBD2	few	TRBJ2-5	CASSSGTSATETQYF	TGCGCCAGCAGCTCCGGGACTAGCGCGACAGAGACCCAGTACTTC